This is a list of T cell receptor beta chains from one sample in a study of identical twins. TCRdb redid the calling of the 5' RACE reads with MiXCR, one entry per CDR3 protein. The repertoire consists of approximately 250,000 distinct CDR3 sequences, with approximately 5.9% occurring once and the leading ten covering approximately 14%. The same sample was also used in a study of T cells expressing NK-cell markers.

The sequenced material came from CD8+ T cells sorted from blood. All receptors derive from a woman aged 18-29 years in good health. The CDR3 runs from the conserved cysteine through the conserved F or W. D genes are given only for firm matches. Clone size is given for some rows only: seen once, a few or many times, or a class if the clone is expanded.

clone_size	v_call	d_call	j_call	cdr3_length	cdr3_nt	cdr3_aa
many	TRBV12-3/TRBV12-4	TRBD2	TRBJ2-7	15	TGTGCCAGCAGTTTAGCTGCACTAGCGGGTGACGAGCAGTACTTC	CASSLAALAGDEQYF
few	TRBV11-2	NA	TRBJ1-1	12	TGTGCCAGCAGCTTAAGTCAGTTCGAAGCTTTCTTT	CASSLSQFEAFF
NA	TRBV27	NA	TRBJ2-3	12	TGTGCCAGCAGTTTGACCCTAGATACGCAGTATTTT	CASSLTLDTQYF
few	TRBV27	NA	TRBJ1-1	15	TGTGCCAGCAGTCAGACCATTTATATGAACACTGAAGCTTTCTTT	CASSQTIYMNTEAFF
few	TRBV9	NA	TRBJ2-7	14	TGTGCCAGCAGCGTAGGTTGGGGACATAACGAGCAGTACTTC	CASSVGWGHNEQYF
NA	TRBV27	NA	TRBJ2-7	14	TGTGCCAGCAGTTTTCGGGCCCTGGCTTTCGAGCAGTACTTC	CASSFRALAFEQYF
few	TRBV27	NA	TRBJ2-3	13	TGTGCCAGCAGTTCGGTTTGGAAAGATACGCAGTATTTT	CASSSVWKDTQYF
few	TRBV15	NA	TRBJ2-7	23	TGTGCCACCAGCAGTCCCCCTCGGACAGGGGAGGATATGTCGGGACTAGGGGTATACGAGCAGTACTTC	CATSSPPRTGEDMSGLGVYEQYF
few	TRBV20-1	NA	TRBJ2-2	13	TGCAGTGCTAGAGATTCAAACACCGGGGAGCTGTTTTTT	CSARDSNTGELFF
NA	TRBV2	NA	TRBJ1-4	13	TGTGCCAGCAGTGAGGGTCCTAATGAAAAACTGTTTTTT	CASSEGPNEKLFF
NA	TRBV3-1	NA	TRBJ2-7	14	TGTGCCAGCACCTCGCGGGACACTACATACGAGCAGTACTTC	CASTSRDTTYEQYF
NA	TRBV27	NA	TRBJ2-7	14	TGTGCCAGCAGTTTTGGGGGGATGGCCTACGAGCAGTACTTC	CASSFGGMAYEQYF
NA	TRBV20-1	TRBD1	TRBJ1-2	14	TGCAGTGCTCAGGGGGCCCCGGGCGTCTATGGCTACACCTTC	CSAQGAPGVYGYTF
few	TRBV10-3	TRBD1	TRBJ2-5	13	TGTGCCATCAGTCGGGACAGGAGAGAGACCCAGTACTTC	CAISRDRRETQYF
many	TRBV19	NA	TRBJ1-4	14	TGTGCCAGTAGTATACGGGGCGCGGATGAAAAACTGTTTTTT	CASSIRGADEKLFF
NA	TRBV4-1	NA	TRBJ1-5	17	TGCGCCAGCAGCCAAGCAGTTTACGGGAACGACAATCAGCCCCAGCATTTT	CASSQAVYGNDNQPQHF
NA	TRBV7-6	NA	TRBJ2-7	14	TGTGCCAGCAGCCTTTCGGTAGGTCCCCACGAGCAGTACTTC	CASSLSVGPHEQYF
many	TRBV7-2	NA	TRBJ2-4	15	TGTGCCAGCAGCGATAGGTTCCTAGCCAAAAACATTCAGTACTTC	CASSDRFLAKNIQYF
medium-sized	TRBV24-1	NA	TRBJ2-3	12	TGTGCCACCAGTGACCACACAGATACGCAGTATTTT	CATSDHTDTQYF
NA	TRBV21-1	NA	TRBJ2-2	18	TGTGCCAGCAGCAAAGATGGGGTCCATCGGCTGGACACCGGGGAGCTGTTTTTT	CASSKDGVHRLDTGELFF
few	TRBV12-3/TRBV12-4	TRBD2	TRBJ2-3	17	TGTGCCAGCAGTTTTTTAAAGGGGACTAGCGGCTCAGATACGCAGTATTTT	CASSFLKGTSGSDTQYF
NA	TRBV30	NA	TRBJ2-1	15	TGTGCCTGGAGCCTAGGGGCTAGCTCCTACAATGAGCAGTTCTTC	CAWSLGASSYNEQFF
few	TRBV13	TRBD1	TRBJ2-1	14	TGTGCCAGCAGCGTTCAGGGGGCCCACAATGAGCAGTTCTTC	CASSVQGAHNEQFF
few	TRBV12-3/TRBV12-4	NA	TRBJ1-2	14	TGTGCCAGCAGTTTCCAGCCAGAATACTATGGCTACACCTTC	CASSFQPEYYGYTF
few	TRBV7-6	NA	TRBJ2-1	17	TGTGCCAGCAGCTTAGGGGCGGGCCGAAGCTCCTACAATGAGCAGTTCTTC	CASSLGAGRSSYNEQFF
NA	TRBV6-4	NA	TRBJ1-5	13	TGTGCCAGCAGCCCTTCAGGGGTGGATCCCCAGCATTTT	CASSPSGVDPQHF
few	TRBV18	NA	TRBJ2-3	12	TGTGCCAGCTCTCGTTCGGCGGATACGCAGTATTTT	CASSRSADTQYF
NA	TRBV11-3	TRBD1	TRBJ2-7	16	TGTGCCAGCAGCCTGCGGGACAGGGGAATCTCCTACGAGCAGTACTTC	CASSLRDRGISYEQYF
few	TRBV12-5	NA	TRBJ2-7	15	TGTGCTAGTGGGGGAATACAGGGCCCCACCTACGAGCAGTACTTC	CASGGIQGPTYEQYF
many	TRBV20-1	TRBD1	TRBJ2-1	16	TGCAGTGCTAGAGATGGTCGGGGACAGGTGTTCGATGAGCAGTTCTTC	CSARDGRGQVFDEQFF
few	TRBV11-2	NA	TRBJ2-2	14	TGTGCCAGCAGTAAGGGGGGAAACACCGGGGAGCTGTTTTTT	CASSKGGNTGELFF
few	TRBV20-1	TRBD2	TRBJ2-1	19	TGCAGTGCTAGAGAGGACGTTTCAACTAGCGGGTGGGTTTACAATGAGCAGTTCTTC	CSAREDVSTSGWVYNEQFF
NA	TRBV15	TRBD2	TRBJ2-1	13	TGTGCCACCCTAGGTAGCGGGCACAATGAGCAGTTCTTC	CATLGSGHNEQFF
few	TRBV9	NA	TRBJ2-2	12	TGTGCCAGCTTGTCGAACACCGGGGAGCTGTTTTTT	CASLSNTGELFF
NA	TRBV7-2	NA	TRBJ2-5	14	TGTGCCAGCAGCTTCTACGGGAGACAAGAGACCCAGTACTTC	CASSFYGRQETQYF
few	TRBV5-8	NA	TRBJ1-1	14	TGTGCCAGCAGCATGGGACAACCGAACACTGAAGCTTTCTTT	CASSMGQPNTEAFF
NA	TRBV6-2/TRBV6-3	NA	TRBJ2-7	15	TGTGCCAGCAGCCAGGCGAGCGCCCCTTCCTACGAGCAGTACTTC	CASSQASAPSYEQYF
NA	TRBV4-1	TRBD1	TRBJ2-5	16	TGCGCCAGCAGCCTCCGGGTCGCAGACAGGGCGGAGACCCAGTACTTC	CASSLRVADRAETQYF
NA	TRBV6-1	NA	TRBJ2-1	14	TGTGCCAGCAGTCAACGAGGCTCCTACAATGAGCAGTTCTTC	CASSQRGSYNEQFF
NA	TRBV20-1	TRBD1	TRBJ2-1	15	TGCAGTGCTAAGCCAAACGACAGGGCCCACCTTGAGCAGTTCTTC	CSAKPNDRAHLEQFF
few	TRBV29-1	NA	TRBJ1-1	12	TGCAGCGTTTCATCAGGGGAAACTGAAGCTTTCTTT	CSVSSGETEAFF
few	TRBV7-9	NA	TRBJ1-2	14	TGTGCCAGCAGCTACGGACAGCTTAACTATGGCTACACCTTC	CASSYGQLNYGYTF
few	TRBV5-6	NA	TRBJ1-2	14	TGTGCCAGCAGCCAATACAGAGGCGGCAGCGGCTACACCTTC	CASSQYRGGSGYTF
NA	TRBV5-6	NA	TRBJ2-3	11	TGTGCCAGCAGCCTGCGCGGTACGCAGTATTTT	CASSLRGTQYF
many	TRBV9	TRBD2	TRBJ2-5	16	TGTGCCAGCAGCGTAGGTCTAGCGGGTATACAAGAGACCCAGTACTTC	CASSVGLAGIQETQYF
NA	TRBV6-6	TRBD1	TRBJ2-7	11	TGTGCCGGGGGACAGGCCTACGAGCAGTACTTC	CAGGQAYEQYF